In its sample, the clone carrying this TCR beta chain was seen many times. The target antigen is unknown. The entry originates in a study of identical twins. Unique molecular identifiers were present on the cDNA, and a universal primer site came from template switching. A single record per CDR3 protein comes from TCRdb applying MiXCR to the 5' RACE reads. The profile shows approximately 300,000 distinct CDR3 sequences, more than 8% of them singletons. Study-level findings and limits: Twins' excess sharing was less marked for out-of-frame beta sequences. Conclusions relied on cross-sectional statistical analysis, not following the same donors.

Germline values: CDR1 ENHRY, CDR2 SYGVKD. The V gene end was trimmed by 4 bases and the J gene end by 4 bases; junction bases not matched to a gene: 0. The CDR3 covers 12 residues. The data also belong to a second study, concerning yellow fever vaccine responses in identical twins. According to that study: Twins' vaccine T cell response reportedly seemed partly convergent, partly personalized.

This chain uses TRBV10-3 with TRBJ1-2, with 7 bases lining up with TRBD1. The sequence was collected from a woman aged 18-35 years in good health. Sequencing was performed on CD8+ T cells sorted from blood. The CDR3 loop is CAISGDSYGYTF. CDR3 sequence (DNA): TGTGCCATCAGTGGGGACAGCTATGGCTACACCTTC.